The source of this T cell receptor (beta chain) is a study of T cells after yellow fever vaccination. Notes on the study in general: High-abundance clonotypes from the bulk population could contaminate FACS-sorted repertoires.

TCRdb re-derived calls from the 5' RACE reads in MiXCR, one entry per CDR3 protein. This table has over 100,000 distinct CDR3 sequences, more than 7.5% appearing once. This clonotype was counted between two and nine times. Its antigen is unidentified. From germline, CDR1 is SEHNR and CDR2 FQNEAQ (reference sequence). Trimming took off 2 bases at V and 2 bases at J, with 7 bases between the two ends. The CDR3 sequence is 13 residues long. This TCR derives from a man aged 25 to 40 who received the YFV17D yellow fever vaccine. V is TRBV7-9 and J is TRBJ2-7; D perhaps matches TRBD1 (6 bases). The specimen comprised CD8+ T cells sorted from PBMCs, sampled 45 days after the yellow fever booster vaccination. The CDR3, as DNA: TGTGCCAGCAGCTTAAAGGGGGCCTACGAGCAGTACTTC. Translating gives CASSLKGAYEQYF.